The present T cell receptor beta chain was sequenced within a study of CD8 T cells in Susac syndrome (dated by TCRdb to between 2019 and 2020). With regard to the full study: Repertoire sequencing was used to test whether CD8+ T cell activation and differentiation in Susac syndrome was antigen driven. What the research found in general, with its limitations: The number of individuals in the TCR sequencing and HLA analysis was recognized as being relatively small.

RNA was extracted using the RNeasy kit, and about 0.5 to 1 ug of the RNA was reverse transcribed with random hexamers. The immunoSEQ multiplex PCR assay, covering 54 Vbeta and 13 Jbeta segments, was used to amplify TCR beta CDR3 regions. To correct PCR amplification bias, a synthetic template baseline was used for both primer optimization and computational correction. As for the authors' bioinformatics: Reads were annotated to V, D and J genes per IMGT and analyzed with immunoSEQ Analyzer, keeping only productive sequences. To calculate clonality, Shannon entropy was normalized by log2 of the number of productive unique sequences and then subtracted from one. For each patient and control, public and private clones were evaluated within the 100 most prevalent clones. Clones were defined as Susac-specific when absent from the healthy and MS cohorts, from fewer than 1,300 published viral clones and from other ImmuneACCESS disease sequences. The public reads were reanalyzed by TCRdb: fastp trimming at Q25, MiXCR alignment, in-frame beta chains only. Records with the same CDR3 protein are collapsed into one entry carrying the most frequent genes and DNA. These V and J calls are TCRdb output, not the study's own analysis. Here the sample has some 200,000 distinct CDR3 sequences; roughly 96% occur a single time. The ten largest clones capture roughly 0.09% of the sample.

Peripheral blood CD8+ and CD4+ T cells from healthy donors, Susac syndrome patients and multiple sclerosis patients were profiled by high-throughput TCR beta sequencing. Treatment-naive patients with stable or active relapsing-remitting disease fulfilling revised McDonald criteria were used as multiple sclerosis controls. CD8+ TEMRA cells were enriched by FACS, while bulk CD8+ and CD4+ T cells were purified by magnetic negative isolation. Blood was collected in EDTA tubes and processed within 24 hours, with PBMCs isolated through density gradient centrifugation. PBMCs intended for TCR sequencing were cryopreserved in liquid nitrogen and were subsequently thawed in a 37 degrees C water bath. The sorted or isolated CD4+, CD8+ and CD8+ TEMRA cells reached a purity of at least 90%. As concerns this clonotype: Its antigen remains unidentified. One base away there is no much larger clone; base qualities are not given.

This receptor was obtained from a human donor with multiple sclerosis. Source material: CD4+ T cells from PBMCs.

CDR3 reads: CASSLITGAVGANYGYTF. The DNA sequence is TGTGCCAGCAGCTTAATAACCGGCGCGGTGGGAGCTAACTATGGCTACACCTTC. The V and J genes are TRBV7-8 and TRBJ1-2, with an unclear D gene assignment. Reading from cysteine to phenylalanine, the CDR3 counts 18 amino acids. Left in the record is the CDR3 DNA by itself, 54 bases read in frame from the first base. Looking up the germline V gene yields CDR1 SGHVS and CDR2 FQNEAQ. V gives up 2 bases and J gives up 0 bases, and the segment between their germline ends measures 19 bases.